This entry lists 20 T cell receptor beta chains sequenced from one sample in a study of T cell responses to AZD1222 COVID-19 vaccine. Data came from immunoSEQ multiplex PCR; TCRdb stores just in-frame clones and leaves some out. The sample shows over 100,000 clones, about 87% of them seen only once. The material sequenced was peripheral blood, taken on day 0 of AZD1222 vaccination. These receptors came from an adult in good health.

The J gene is TRBJ1-5, the V gene TRBV6-5, with D possibly matching TRBD1 (6 bases). The CDR3 extends over 15 amino acids. Trimming cost V 6 bases and J 0 bases, with 12 bases left between them. Germline CDR1 and CDR2: MNHEY and SVGAGI. CDR3 region: CASSHHRVSNQPQHF. The CDR3 DNA reads as TGTGCCAGCAGCCATCACAGGGTTAGCAATCAGCCCCAGCATTTT.

The J gene is TRBJ2-3, the V gene TRBV5-1, with D tentatively TRBD2 (6 bases). The CDR3 length is 16 residues. V lost 4 bases to trimming and J lost 0 bases, with 15 bases between them. Germline values: CDR1 SGHRS, CDR2 YFSETQ. Here the CDR3 DNA reads TGCGCCAGCAGCCCCCAGCCTGGGGGGAGCACAGATACGCAGTATTTT. As protein: CASSPQPGGSTDTQYF.

The chain combines TRBV18 with TRBJ2-1; TRBD2 aligns across 10 bases. The CDR3 sequence is 15 residues long. Germline CDR1 is KGHSH and CDR2 is LQKENI. The V segment lost 4 bases and the J segment 8 bases; nucleotides outside the gene matches: 8. DNA for the CDR3: TGTGCCAGCTCACTAAGCGGGGGGGCAGTGGATGAGCAGTTCTTC. This sequence encodes CASSLSGGAVDEQFF.

J is TRBJ2-7 and V is TRBV19; D is possibly TRBD2 (6 bases). V lost 1 base, J lost 5 bases, and 15 bases lay in between. The CDR3 has 15 residues. Germline V gene lookup returns CDR1 LNHDA and CDR2 SQIVND (reference sequence). The CDR3 loop reads CASSIGRGRSDEQYF. CDR3 nucleotides: TGTGCCAGTAGTATAGGTCGAGGGAGGAGCGACGAGCAGTACTTC. The variable domain in full, completed from reference TRBV19 and TRBJ2-7, reads DGGITQSPKYLFRKEGQNVTLSCEQNLNHDAMYWYRQDPGQGLRLIYYSQIVNDFQKGDIAEGYSVSREKKESFPLTVTSAQKNPTAFYLCASSIGRGRSDEQYFGPGTRLTVT.

The V and J genes are TRBV9 and TRBJ1-1, with 8 positions matching TRBD1. CDR1 and CDR2 (germline): SGDLS, YYNGEE. V was pared by 3 bases and J by 3 bases, with 4 bases of the junction left unmatched. CDR3 length: 14 residues. The CDR3 bases are TGTGCCAGCAGCGCCAACAGGGGGGACACTGAAGCTTTCTTT. This gives the protein CASSANRGDTEAFF.

V and J are TRBV9 and TRBJ2-2; unclear D gene. CDR3 length: 12 residues. In germline, CDR1 is SGDLS, CDR2 YYNGEE. The V gene lost 2 bases and the J gene lost 7 bases, with 6 bases spanning the gap. The CDR3 sequence is CASSVLYGELFF. In DNA form, the CDR3 reads TGTGCCAGCAGCGTTTTGTACGGGGAGCTGTTTTTT.

The chain is built from TRBV4-1 and TRBJ2-1; D unclear. Germline V gene data show CDR1 as MGHRA and CDR2 as YSYEKL. The V end was cut by 2 bases, the J end by 3 bases, with 8 bases between. The CDR3 totals 14 residues. CDR3 sequence: CASSQRPLYNEQFF. The CDR3 coding sequence is TGCGCCAGCAGCCAAAGACCCCTCTACAATGAGCAGTTCTTC.

The rearrangement joins TRBV7-3 to TRBJ2-1; D is possibly TRBD1 (6 bases). This CDR3 comprises 13 residues. With 1 base removed from V and 10 bases from J, the gap between germline ends came to 11 bases. Per the germline V gene, CDR1 is SGHTA and CDR2 is FQGTGA. CDR3 loop: CASSLIPGDEQFF. The CDR3 DNA is TGTGCCAGCAGCTTAATCCCAGGGGACGAGCAGTTCTTC.

The CDR3 sequence is CASSLNQGNTEAFF. DNA for the CDR3: TGTGCCAGCAGCCTCAACCAGGGGAACACTGAAGCTTTCTTT. J is TRBJ1-1 and V is TRBV7-9, with D possibly matching TRBD1 (5 bases). CDR1 is SEHNR and CDR2 is FQNEAQ in the germline V gene (reference sequence). V was trimmed by 5 bases and J by 1 base, leaving 11 bases between them. The CDR3 has 14 residues.

This clone was recorded only once. The V gene is TRBV6-5, the J gene TRBJ1-1, with 7 bases that match TRBD1. Germline V gene data show CDR1 as MNHEY and CDR2 as SVGAGI. The CDR3 loop spans 14 amino acids. With V trimmed by 0 bases and J by 6 bases, 4 bases remained unmatched. The DNA of the CDR3 is TGTGCCAGCAGTTACTCGAGGCAGGGGGCTGAAGCTTTCTTT. Encoded protein: CASSYSRQGAEAFF.

The chain couples TRBV7-9 to TRBJ1-1; D is undetermined. This CDR3 spans 14 amino acids. From germline, CDR1 is SEHNR and CDR2 FQNEAQ (reference sequence). With 2 bases removed from V and 1 base from J, the gap between germline ends came to 8 bases. The CDR3 protein is CASSLRAKNTEAFF. DNA of the CDR3: TGTGCCAGCAGCTTAAGGGCCAAGAACACTGAAGCTTTCTTT.

The rearrangement uses TRBV11-3 and TRBJ1-1; 8 nucleotides line up with TRBD1. The germline gives CDR1 SGHNT, CDR2 YENEEA. After removal of 1 base from V and 5 bases from J, the junction contained 0 bases not matched to a gene. The CDR3 runs to 13 residues. This chain's CDR3 is CASSLGQGTEAFF. In nucleotides, the CDR3 is TGTGCCAGCAGCTTAGGACAGGGGACTGAAGCTTTCTTT. The full variable domain, with the rest looked up from reference TRBV11-3 and TRBJ1-1, is EAGVVQSPRYKIIEKKQPVAFWCNPISGHNTLYWYLQNLGQGPELLIRYENEEAVDDSQLPKDRFSAERLKGVDSTLKIQPAELGDSAVYLCASSLGQGTEAFFGQGTRLTVV.

The chain carries TRBV18 and TRBJ1-1; 9 bases match TRBD1. This CDR3 contains 14 residues. CDR1 KGHSH and CDR2 LQKENI come from the germline V gene. Trimming took 3 bases from V and 3 from J; bases not matched to a gene: 2. The CDR3 coding sequence is TGTGCCAGCTCACCGGGGGACAGGGACACTGAAGCTTTCTTT. Translated, it gives CASSPGDRDTEAFF.

The V and J genes are TRBV6-5 and TRBJ1-3; 10 positions agree with TRBD1. The germline CDR1 and CDR2 sequences are MNHEY and SVGAGI. Losses at the gene ends were 2 bases for V and 8 bases for J; bases not matched to a gene: 9. The CDR3 is 16 amino acids. The CDR3 sequence is CASSYQSPGTGDTIYF. CDR3 DNA sequence: TGTGCCAGCAGTTACCAGAGTCCCGGGACAGGGGACACCATATATTTT.

CDR3 DNA: TGTGCCAGCAGCGGAACAGGGGGCCCGCAGTACTTC. Translated, it gives CASSGTGGPQYF. The chain employs TRBV27 and TRBJ2-7, with 9 bases aligning to TRBD1. CDR3 length equals 12 residues. The ends lost 6 bases at V and 9 bases at J; junction bases unmatched: 6. Germline assignment: CDR1 MNHEY and CDR2 SMNVEV (reference sequence).

The CDR3 reads CASSYEMGAFF. Written as DNA, the CDR3 is TGTGCCAGCAGTTACGAGATGGGGGCTTTCTTT. V and J are TRBV12-3 or TRBV12-4 and TRBJ1-1; no definite D call. V dropped 4 bases and J dropped 11 bases, with 11 bases sitting between them. This CDR3 comprises 11 residues.

In its sample, this clone was seen once. The chain carries TRBV2 and TRBJ1-1, with D uncertain. V was clipped by 1 base and J by 1 base, with 10 bases between them. The CDR3 sequence is 15 residues long. Looked up from germline, CDR1 is SNHLY and CDR2 is FYNNEI. The CDR3 region is CASSEEQTPNTEAFF. In DNA, the CDR3 is TGTGCCAGCAGTGAAGAACAGACTCCGAACACTGAAGCTTTCTTT.

The V call is TRBV11-2, the J call TRBJ1-2; D is possibly TRBD1 (6 bases). V was pared by 5 bases and J by 2 bases, with 12 bases between. The CDR3 loop spans 14 amino acids. Germline V gene sequence: CDR1 SGHAT, CDR2 FQNNGV. CDR3 loop: CASSTRGQNYGYTF. The DNA of the CDR3 is TGTGCCAGCAGCACCCGCGGACAGAACTATGGCTACACCTTC.

This chain links TRBV6-1 with TRBJ1-5, with 7 bases fitting TRBD1. Looked up from germline, CDR1 is MNHNS and CDR2 is SASEGT. The J segment lost 0 bases and the V segment lost 3 bases, leaving 11 bases of the junction unmatched. The CDR3 is 18 amino acids. The CDR3 is CASSDDRVAPYSNQPQHF. In DNA, the CDR3 is TGTGCCAGCAGTGACGACAGGGTAGCCCCTTATAGCAATCAGCCCCAGCATTTT.

CDR3 amino acids: CASSLGTYGYTF. DNA for the CDR3: TGTGCCAGCAGTTTGGGGACCTATGGCTACACCTTC. The rearrangement joins TRBV28 to TRBJ1-2; a possible D gene is TRBD1 (5 bases). V was shortened by 3 bases and J by 4 bases, with 6 bases between the two germline ends. This CDR3 is built from 12 residues. The germline gives CDR1 MDHEN, CDR2 SYDVKM.